Presented here are 22 T cell receptor beta chains from one specimen sequenced in a study of T cell changes during pregnancy in multiple sclerosis. The repertoire was sequenced with immunoSEQ multiplex PCR; TCRdb's copy has only in-frame clones and lacks some. This sample carries 25,000 to 30,000 clones, approximately 94% of them seen once, and the ten largest clones take about 0.45%. The material sequenced was CD4+ T cells from peripheral blood mononuclear cells, taken after pregnancy. These TCRs come from a female donor with multiple sclerosis, enrolled in a pregnancy study.

V gene TRBV19 combines with J gene TRBJ1-2, with D uncertain. Germline loops: CDR1 LNHDA, CDR2 SQIVND (reference sequence). With 8 bases removed from V and 4 bases from J, the gap between germline ends came to 14 bases. The CDR3 is 13 amino acids. The CDR3 coding sequence is TGTGCCAGTCGAGAGGCCGGTCTCTATGGCTACACCTTC. Encoded protein: CASREAGLYGYTF.

This clone occurred a few times. The chain uses TRBV6-1 and TRBJ1-2, with D maybe TRBD1 (6 bases). This CDR3 has 15 amino acids. Germline assignment: CDR1 MNHNS and CDR2 SASEGT. Trimming shortened V by 7 bases and J by 8 bases, and 23 bases separated the two germline ends. CDR3 DNA: TGTGCCAGCACCCAAATGGCCGCGGGGGCCGACGGCTACACCTTC. Its protein product is CASTQMAAGADGYTF.

The rearrangement uses TRBV7-9 and TRBJ2-7; tentative D call: TRBD2 (5 bases). V was shortened by 4 bases and J by 0 bases, with 13 bases between the two germline ends. Germline CDR1 SEHNR, CDR2 FQNEAQ (reference sequence). This CDR3 contains 15 residues. The CDR3: CASSSLRGASYEQYF. The CDR3 region has the DNA TGTGCCAGCAGCTCTCTCCGGGGAGCCTCCTACGAGCAGTACTTC.

The chain uses TRBV25-1 and TRBJ2-1, with TRBD1 matching 9 bases. The germline V gene encodes CDR1 MGHDK and CDR2 SYGVNS. Losses at the gene ends were 0 bases for V and 5 bases for J; bases not matched to a gene: 5. The CDR3 totals 16 residues. This CDR3 reads CASSEYGTGRDNEQFF. The CDR3 DNA follows: TGTGCCAGCAGTGAATACGGGACAGGGAGGGACAATGAGCAGTTCTTC.

V gene TRBV5-1 combines with J gene TRBJ1-6; 7 bases map to TRBD1. CDR3 length equals 15 residues. J was trimmed by 6 bases and V by 1 base; bases with no gene match: 4. The germline CDR1 and CDR2 sequences are SGHRS and YFSETQ. As DNA, the CDR3 is TGCGCCAGCAGCTTGACTGGGACAGTTAATTCACCCCTCCACTTT. Its translation: CASSLTGTVNSPLHF.

V and J are TRBV7-2 and TRBJ1-1; 10 nucleotides match TRBD1. J gave up 12 bases and V 1 base, and 5 bases lay outside the gene matches. Germline CDR1 reads SGHTA; CDR2 reads FQGNSA. This CDR3 region has 13 residues. The CDR3 protein is CASSLGGQGRSFF. CDR3 sequence (DNA): TGTGCCAGCAGCTTAGGGGGACAGGGGCGATCTTTCTTT.

V gene TRBV9 combines with J gene TRBJ2-5; 9 bases map to TRBD1. Germline CDR1 and CDR2: SGDLS and YYNGEE. This CDR3 contains 14 residues. J gave up 5 bases and V 2 bases, and 4 bases lay outside the gene matches. The CDR3 region has the DNA TGTGCCAGCAGCGTCGGGACAGGGAGTGAGACCCAGTACTTC. Its protein is CASSVGTGSETQYF.

Details on this clone: The junction shows a germline mismatch at one end, possibly a read error. The CDR3 region is CAWNRPGEAFF. The CDR3 DNA reads TGTGCTTGGAACCGCCCGGGGGAAGCTTTCTTT. The chain has TRBV30 and TRBJ1-1, with D unclear. The CDR3 loop spans 11 amino acids. The germline V gene has CDR1 GTSNPN and CDR2 SVGIG (reference sequence).

The rearrangement links TRBV19 to TRBJ1-2; a possible D gene is TRBD1 (6 bases). V was cut by 7 bases and J by 2 bases, with 14 bases left in between. The CDR3 runs to 14 residues. The germline CDR1 and CDR2 sequences are LNHDA and SQIVND (reference sequence). CDR3 loop: CASTKTGQNYGYTF. CDR3 nucleotide sequence: TGTGCCAGTACCAAAACCGGACAGAACTATGGCTACACCTTC.

J is TRBJ2-2 and V is TRBV19, with 7 positions matching TRBD1. Trimming cost V 5 bases and J 7 bases; bases outside gene matches: 10. This CDR3 comprises 15 residues. Germline values: CDR1 LNHDA, CDR2 SQIVND (reference sequence). This CDR3 reads CASSPRTGPGGELFF. CDR3 DNA: TGTGCCAGTAGTCCGAGGACAGGCCCGGGCGGGGAGCTGTTTTTT.

The V call is TRBV4-2, the J call TRBJ2-1; D is possibly TRBD2 (6 bases). Trimming took off 2 bases at V and 7 bases at J, with 21 bases between the two ends. This CDR3 is 17 amino acids long. The V gene's germline CDR1 is LGHNA and CDR2 YNFKEQ. The CDR3 region is CASSQRTGSRENNEQFF. CDR3 coding DNA: TGTGCCAGCAGCCAACGAACCGGGTCTCGGGAGAATAATGAGCAGTTCTTC.

The chain has TRBV30 and TRBJ2-1; 12 nucleotides match TRBD2. The CDR3 length is 15 residues. CDR1 is GTSNPN and CDR2 is SVGIG in the germline V gene (reference sequence). Trimming cost V 2 bases and J 7 bases; bases outside gene matches: 6. The chain's CDR3 is CAWSPGLAGLNEQFF. The CDR3 DNA is TGTGCCTGGAGTCCCGGACTAGCGGGGCTAAATGAGCAGTTCTTC.

CDR3 DNA: TGTGCCAGCAGCCCAGGGGTGTCAACTAATGAAAAACTGTTTTTT. This codes for CASSPGVSTNEKLFF. The V gene is TRBV7-9, the J gene TRBJ1-4; TRBD1 is a possible D gene (6 bases). The CDR3 is 15 amino acids. The V end was cut by 5 bases, the J end by 0 bases, with 10 bases between. The V gene's germline CDR1 is SEHNR and CDR2 FQNEAQ (reference sequence). Full variable domain (missing parts from reference TRBV7-9 and TRBJ1-4): DTGVSQNPRHKITKRGQNVTFRCDPISEHNRLYWYRQTLGQGPEFLTYFQNEAQLEKSRLLSDRFSAERPKGSFSTLEIQRTEQGDSAMYLCASSPGVSTNEKLFFGSGTQLSVL.

CDR3 loop: CASRWTGASGYTF. In DNA form, the CDR3 reads TGTGCCAGCAGATGGACAGGGGCCTCCGGCTACACCTTC. This chain uses TRBV6-1 with TRBJ1-2, with 9 positions matching TRBD1. CDR1 is MNHNS, CDR2 SASEGT, per germline. Germline trimming cut 6 bases from V and 8 bases from J; bases unmatched to any gene: 7. The CDR3 has 13 amino acids.

The gene calls are TRBV7-9 and TRBJ1-1, with 11 bases lining up with TRBD1. The CDR3 loop spans 16 amino acids. Germline V lookup: CDR1 SEHNR, CDR2 FQNEAQ (reference sequence). The ends lost 5 bases at V and 3 bases at J; junction bases unmatched: 8. The CDR3 DNA reads as TGTGCCAGCAGCGAAACCCAGGGACAGGGGGACACTGAAGCTTTCTTT. This sequence encodes CASSETQGQGDTEAFF.

This chain links TRBV10-2 with TRBJ2-5, with D possibly being TRBD2 (6 bases). Looked up from germline, CDR1 is WSHSY and CDR2 is SAAADI. Trimming stripped 6 bases from V and 5 bases from J, with 13 bases between. The CDR3 is made up of 13 amino acids. The CDR3 nucleotides read TGCGCCAGCAGGAAGCGGGCCCGGGAGACCCAGTACTTC. Protein sequence: CASRKRARETQYF.

This clone has just one count. The V call is TRBV7-2, the J call TRBJ2-5; TRBD2 agrees at 10 bases. Trimming removed 4 bases from V and 5 bases from J; junction bases left unmatched: 10. The CDR3 has 16 residues. The V gene's germline CDR1 is SGHTA and CDR2 FQGNSA. The CDR3 is CASSSSGSLSWETQYF. As DNA, the CDR3 is TGTGCCAGCAGCTCTAGCGGGAGTCTCAGTTGGGAGACCCAGTACTTC.

The CDR3 sequence is CASSLGLTGNYEQYF. CDR3 bases: TGTGCCAGCAGCTTAGGGTTGACCGGGAACTACGAGCAGTACTTC. The chain joins TRBV7-9 to TRBJ2-7; weak D call: TRBD2 (5 bases). Germline CDR1 reads SEHNR; CDR2 reads FQNEAQ (reference sequence). Trimming took off 1 base at V and 3 bases at J, with 13 bases between the two ends. CDR3 length equals 15 residues.

The chain carries TRBV5-4 and TRBJ2-1, with TRBD2 matching over 12 bases. Germline trimming cut 4 bases from V and 4 bases from J; bases unmatched to any gene: 9. This CDR3 has 17 residues. The germline CDR1 and CDR2 sequences are SGHNT and YYREEE (reference sequence). CDR3 coding DNA: TGTGCCAGCAGCCCTGGTGGACTAGCGGGAAAGTACAATGAGCAGTTCTTC. Its protein is CASSPGGLAGKYNEQFF.

This rearrangement joins TRBV2 to TRBJ2-2; D is perhaps TRBD1 (5 bases). V dropped 5 bases and J dropped 5 bases, with 9 bases sitting between them. The CDR3 has 13 amino acids. Germline V gene lookup returns CDR1 SNHLY and CDR2 FYNNEI. DNA for the CDR3: TGTGCCAGCAGTCAAGGACATACCGGGGAGCTGTTTTTT. Amino acids: CASSQGHTGELFF. The complete variable domain, with remaining parts taken from reference TRBV2 and TRBJ2-2, reads EPEVTQTPSHQVTQMGQEVILRCVPISNHLYFYWYRQILGQKVEFLVSFYNNEISEKSEIFDDQFSVERPDGSNFTLKIRSTKLEDSAMYFCASSQGHTGELFFGEGSRLTVL.

The J gene is TRBJ1-1, the V gene TRBV18; D is possibly TRBD1 (6 bases). Germline V gene sequence: CDR1 KGHSH, CDR2 LQKENI. The CDR3 has 15 amino acids. With 6 bases removed from V and 5 bases from J, the gap between germline ends came to 19 bases. CDR3 loop: CASSGELDRPTEAFF. CDR3 nucleotides: TGTGCCAGCTCGGGAGAGTTAGACAGGCCGACTGAAGCTTTCTTT.

CDR3 amino acids: CASSLYGTDTQYF. The DNA of the CDR3 is TGCGCCAGCAGCTTGTATGGCACAGATACGCAGTATTTT. The chain uses TRBV5-1 and TRBJ2-3, with D uncertain. This CDR3 spans 13 amino acids. V shed 1 base and J shed 1 base, with 4 bases lying between them. Looked up from germline, CDR1 is SGHRS and CDR2 is YFSETQ.